The 2 T cell receptor beta chains below all came from one sample that was sequenced in a study of identical twins. MiXCR, run by TCRdb on the 5' RACE reads, gives a single entry per CDR3 protein. This sample carries 1.5 million or so distinct CDR3 sequences, around 29% of them seen once, and the ten largest clones take more than 0.25%. Material: cord blood. These receptors originate from a newborn girl in good health.

V gene TRBV12-3 or TRBV12-4 combines with J gene TRBJ1-1; 11 bases fit TRBD1. The CDR3 consists of 17 residues. Trimming cost V 7 bases and J 7 bases; bases outside gene matches: 17. The CDR3 here is CASIPKDRGRLAHEAFF. CDR3 DNA: TGTGCCAGCATTCCTAAGGACAGGGGGCGTTTGGCCCATGAAGCTTTCTTT.

This sequence joins TRBV9 and TRBJ2-3; 9 bases line up with TRBD2. From germline, CDR1 is SGDLS and CDR2 YYNGEE. The J segment lost 3 bases and the V segment lost 2 bases, leaving 7 bases of the junction unmatched. The CDR3 extends over 16 amino acids. CDR3 region: CASSVLAGEATDTQYF. The CDR3 DNA is TGTGCCAGCAGCGTTTTAGCGGGAGAGGCTACAGATACGCAGTATTTT.